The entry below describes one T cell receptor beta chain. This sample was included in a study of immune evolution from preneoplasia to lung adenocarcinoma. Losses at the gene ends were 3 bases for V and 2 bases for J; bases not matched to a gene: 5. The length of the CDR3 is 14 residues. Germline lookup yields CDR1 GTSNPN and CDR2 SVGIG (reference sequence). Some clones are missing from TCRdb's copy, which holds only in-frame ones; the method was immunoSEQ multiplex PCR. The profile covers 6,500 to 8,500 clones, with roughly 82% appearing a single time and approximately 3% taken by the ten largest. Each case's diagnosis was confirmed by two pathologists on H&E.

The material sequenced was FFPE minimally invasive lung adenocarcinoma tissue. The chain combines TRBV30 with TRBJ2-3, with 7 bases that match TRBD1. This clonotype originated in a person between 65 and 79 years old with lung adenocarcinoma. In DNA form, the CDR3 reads TGTGCCTGGAGCAACAGGGGAGCCACAGATACGCAGTATTTT. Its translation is CAWSNRGATDTQYF.